The 11 T cell receptor beta chains presented below share a single source sample, sequenced in a study of identical twins. In TCRdb, the 5' RACE reads were re-called with MiXCR into one record per CDR3 protein. This repertoire shows around 240,000 distinct CDR3 sequences, approximately 7% found once; its top ten account for more than 3%. These sequences were also reported in another study, on yellow fever vaccine responses in identical twins.

Sequencing was performed on memory (CD45RO+) T cells sorted from blood. All receptors come from a woman between 18 and 30 years old in good health.

This clonotype was seen more than once but under ten times. V usage is TRBV20-1 and J usage is TRBJ2-7; perhaps TRBD2 as D (5 bases). From germline, CDR1 is DFQATT and CDR2 SNEGSKA (reference sequence). V was clipped by 3 bases and J by 6 bases, with 24 bases between them. The CDR3 is made up of 16 amino acids. CDR3 amino acids: CSARFAGSTPGGEQYF. DNA for the CDR3: TGCAGTGCTAGGTTTGCGGGCTCTACCCCGGGCGGCGAGCAGTACTTC.

This clonotype was recorded a few times. The chain recombines TRBV6-1 with TRBJ2-7; 11 bases are a match to TRBD2. CDR1 and CDR2 (germline): MNHNS, SASEGT. The CDR3 consists of 15 residues. V trimming: 6 bases; J trimming: 2 bases; junction bases outside the gene matches: 6. The CDR3 is CASSARLAGTYEQYF. CDR3 DNA sequence: TGTGCCAGCAGCGCCAGACTAGCGGGAACCTACGAGCAGTACTTC.

This clonotype was observed a handful of times. J is TRBJ1-4 and V is TRBV5-1; 8 nucleotides align to TRBD1. J gave up 8 bases and V 2 bases, and 5 bases lay outside the gene matches. Germline CDR1 reads SGHRS; CDR2 reads YFSETQ. This CDR3 comprises 14 residues. The CDR3 here is CASSLGQGLEKLFF. DNA of the CDR3: TGCGCCAGCAGCTTAGGACAGGGTCTCGAAAAACTGTTTTTT. Full variable domain (rest looked up from reference TRBV5-1 and TRBJ1-4): KAGVTQTPRYLIKTRGQQVTLSCSPISGHRSVSWYQQTPGQGLQFLFEYFSETQRNKGNFPGRFSGRQFSNSRSEMNVSTLELGDSALYLCASSLGQGLEKLFFGSGTQLSVL.

There are many counts of this clonotype. The chain couples TRBV20-1 to TRBJ2-7; D remains ambiguous. Germline CDR1 DFQATT, CDR2 SNEGSKA (reference sequence). CDR3 size: 11 residues. V was trimmed by 3 bases and J by 7 bases, leaving 10 bases between them. DNA for the CDR3: TGCAGTGCTAGTGACCCTTCGGAGCAGTACTTC. This codes for CSASDPSEQYF.

The chain couples TRBV5-1 to TRBJ2-1; 10 positions match TRBD2. V was pared by 4 bases and J by 0 bases, with 10 bases of the junction left unmatched. Germline CDR1 is SGHRS and CDR2 is YFSETQ. The CDR3 sequence is 18 residues long. DNA for the CDR3: TGCGCCAGCAGCCGCTCAGCTTTAGCGGGGGGCTCCTACAATGAGCAGTTCTTC. It translates to CASSRSALAGGSYNEQFF.

This clonotype has a count of ten or more. The rearrangement uses TRBV7-2 and TRBJ1-2, with D possibly being TRBD1 (5 bases). Trimming removed 6 bases from V and 8 bases from J, with 25 bases in between. CDR3 length equals 16 residues. Germline V gene data show CDR1 as SGHTA and CDR2 as FQGNSA. CDR3: CASSAIRDFRSWGYTF. As DNA, the CDR3 is TGTGCCAGCAGTGCAATCAGGGATTTTCGATCTTGGGGCTACACCTTC.

This chain uses TRBV5-1 with TRBJ2-1, with D perhaps being TRBD1 or TRBD2 (5 bases each). Deletions cut 4 bases from V and 12 bases from J, with 14 bases between. This CDR3 contains 12 residues. CDR1 is SGHRS, CDR2 YFSETQ, per germline. CDR3 bases: TGCGCCAGCAGCCCCCGGGACCCATGGCAGTTCTTC. Protein product: CASSPRDPWQFF. Full variable domain (outside the CDR3, taken from reference TRBV5-1 and TRBJ2-1): KAGVTQTPRYLIKTRGQQVTLSCSPISGHRSVSWYQQTPGQGLQFLFEYFSETQRNKGNFPGRFSGRQFSNSRSEMNVSTLELGDSALYLCASSPRDPWQFFGPGTRLTVL.

This chain links TRBV10-2 with TRBJ2-7; 7 nucleotides agree with TRBD1. After removal of 4 bases from V and 3 bases from J, the junction contained 3 bases not matched to a gene. Germline CDR1 is WSHSY and CDR2 is SAAADI. The CDR3 is 13 residues long. The CDR3 protein is CASSGNRGYEQYF. The CDR3, as DNA: TGCGCCAGCAGTGGGAACAGGGGCTACGAGCAGTACTTC.

The chain is built from TRBV25-1 and TRBJ2-5, with unresolved D. With 5 bases removed from V and 5 bases from J, the gap between germline ends came to 9 bases. The CDR3 consists of 12 residues. Germline values: CDR1 MGHDK, CDR2 SYGVNS. CDR3 DNA sequence: TGTGCCAGCAGTCCGAAAAGGGAGACCCAGTACTTC. Protein: CASSPKRETQYF.

In its sample, this clonotype was seen many times. The V call is TRBV29-1, the J call TRBJ2-1; D assignment may be TRBD1 or TRBD2 (5 bases each). CDR1 SQVTM and CDR2 ANQGSEA come from the germline V gene. Deletions cut 6 bases from V and 7 bases from J, with 16 bases between. The length of the CDR3 is 13 residues. In DNA, the CDR3 is TGCAGCGTCCCGGGACCACCTAATAATGAGCAGTTCTTC. Translating it yields CSVPGPPNNEQFF.

J is TRBJ2-5 and V is TRBV20-1; 7 nucleotides agree with TRBD2. V gave up 3 bases and J gave up 7 bases; unmatched junction bases: 14. CDR1 and CDR2 (germline): DFQATT, SNEGSKA (reference sequence). This CDR3 has 15 residues. Here the CDR3 DNA reads TGCAGTGCTAGGCGACTAGCTTTGTGGGTCGGGACCCAGTACTTC. Protein sequence: CSARRLALWVGTQYF.